Following are 27 T cell receptor beta chains from one sample sequenced in a study of T cells expressing NK-cell markers. TCRdb reanalyzed the 5' RACE reads and collapses them to one entry per CDR3 protein, without DNA. The table for this sample gives 300,000 to 500,000 distinct CDR3 sequences. The specimen was blood T cells: a sorted CD56 or NKG2C T cell subset, CD4+ or CD8+ T cells, or bulk PBMC T cells (not recorded which). These receptors all stem from a woman aged 45-60 years in good health.

This chain uses TRBV6-1 with TRBJ2-1; TCRdb's D gene call, TRBD2, goes unchecked for lack of DNA. Germline values: CDR1 MNHNS, CDR2 SASEGT. The CDR3 covers 14 residues. CDR3 loop: CASVLAYSYNEQFF.

This chain uses TRBV11-2 with TRBJ2-1; no DNA is available, so the TRBD2 call from TCRdb remains unchecked. This CDR3 contains 19 residues. The germline V gene has CDR1 SGHAT and CDR2 FQNNGV. CDR3: CASSPLSRRAPSSYNEQFF.

The chain links TRBV12-3 or TRBV12-4 to TRBJ1-2. The CDR3 has 11 amino acids. The CDR3 is CASSEPDNYTF.

This chain links TRBV5-1 with TRBJ2-1; TCRdb lists TRBD2, though no DNA is available to test this call. The CDR3 runs 23 residues. Germline V CDR1 and CDR2: SGHRS, YFSETQ. CDR3 sequence reads: CASSLVSAGVRLAGGPVRNEQFF.

The V gene is TRBV2, the J gene TRBJ2-2. There are 13 residues in the CDR3. Germline V gives CDR1 SNHLY, CDR2 FYNNEI. The CDR3 reads CASREDSSGELFF.

The J gene is TRBJ2-7, the V gene TRBV6-6; TCRdb selects TRBD1, and the lack of DNA leaves this call unchecked. The CDR3 loop spans 14 amino acids. CDR1 is MNHNY, CDR2 SVGAGI, per germline (reference sequence). The CDR3 spells CASRRQGQVGEQYF.

This sequence joins TRBV7-2 and TRBJ2-1. CDR3 length: 13 residues. Germline lookup yields CDR1 SGHTA and CDR2 FQGNSA. The CDR3 region is CASSAEWINEQFF.

The chain links TRBV12-3 or TRBV12-4 to TRBJ2-4; TCRdb's D call, TRBD1, is unchecked because there is no DNA. This CDR3 region has 17 residues. CDR3 region: CASSLRSVGVAKNIQYF.

V is TRBV7-2 and J is TRBJ2-7; the TCRdb D gene call, TRBD1, has no DNA to confirm it. The CDR3 extends over 11 amino acids. CDR1 SGHTA and CDR2 FQGNSA come from the germline V gene. This CDR3 reads CASSQNRKQYF.

The chain links TRBV20-1 to TRBJ2-3; the D call of TRBD2 rests on TCRdb alone, since no DNA is present to check it. Germline V lookup: CDR1 DFQATT, CDR2 SNEGSKA (reference sequence). The CDR3 consists of 19 residues. CDR3 sequence: CSARVSRNRQPGGVDTQYF.

The J gene is TRBJ2-7, the V gene TRBV9; TCRdb's D gene call, TRBD2, goes unchecked for lack of DNA. This CDR3 has 14 residues. Germline V gene sequence: CDR1 SGDLS, CDR2 YYNGEE. CDR3 region: CASSRTMAKYEQYF.

This chain joins TRBV18 and TRBJ1-1; TCRdb's D call, TRBD1, is unchecked because there is no DNA. The germline V gene has CDR1 KGHSH and CDR2 LQKENI. The CDR3 consists of 15 residues. The CDR3 spells CASSLSDRVNTEAFF.

The rearrangement uses TRBV30 and TRBJ2-7. This CDR3 comprises 12 residues. Germline assignment: CDR1 GTSNPN and CDR2 SVGIG (reference sequence). Here the CDR3 reads CAWSPGTGEPYF.

CDR3 loop: CSVAPIAGETQYF. The chain uses TRBV29-1 and TRBJ2-5; with no DNA, the TCRdb D assignment of TRBD2 cannot be verified. This CDR3 is 13 amino acids long. Germline-derived CDR1 and CDR2 are SQVTM and ANQGSEA.

The gene calls are TRBV10-2 and TRBJ1-3; no DNA is available, so the TRBD1 call from TCRdb remains unchecked. The CDR3 is 15 residues long. The germline CDR1 and CDR2 sequences are WSHSY and SAAADI. The CDR3 protein is CASRGSTFSGNTIYF.

This rearrangement joins TRBV27 to TRBJ1-1; as DNA is missing, the TRBD1 call by TCRdb cannot be tested. In germline, CDR1 is MNHEY, CDR2 SMNVEV (reference sequence). This CDR3 is 15 amino acids long. The CDR3: CASRQGFGLNTEAFF.

V and J are TRBV12-3 or TRBV12-4 and TRBJ1-1. The CDR3 covers 14 residues. This chain's CDR3 is CASMIELINTEAFF.

The CDR3 here is CAISEGGTGLVYGYTF. This rearrangement joins TRBV10-3 to TRBJ1-2; no DNA is available, so the TRBD1 call from TCRdb remains unchecked. Germline V CDR1 and CDR2: ENHRY, SYGVKD. The CDR3 has 16 amino acids.

The rearrangement uses TRBV11-2 and TRBJ2-1; TCRdb's D gene call, TRBD1, goes unchecked for lack of DNA. From germline, CDR1 is SGHAT and CDR2 FQNNGV. This CDR3 region has 16 residues. The CDR3 reads CASSYRLTAPDTEQFF.

The V gene is TRBV12-3 or TRBV12-4, the J gene TRBJ2-3; TCRdb outputs TRBD2, but without DNA this stays unchecked. The CDR3 has 17 residues. CDR3 amino acids: CASSPWGAGGDTDTQYF.

The chain has TRBV30 and TRBJ2-3; TCRdb indicates TRBD2, and absent DNA this call remains unverified. The CDR3 consists of 15 residues. CDR1 and CDR2 (germline): GTSNPN, SVGIG (reference sequence). The CDR3 loop reads CAWSPLAGWTDTQYF.

This chain uses TRBV20-1 with TRBJ2-1; no DNA is available, so the TRBD2 call from TCRdb remains unchecked. The germline gives CDR1 DFQATT, CDR2 SNEGSKA (reference sequence). The CDR3 extends over 17 amino acids. The chain's CDR3 is CSVERGSGRRVWNEQFF.

The chain recombines TRBV20-1 with TRBJ2-1; TCRdb indicates TRBD1, and absent DNA this call remains unverified. Germline CDR1 reads DFQATT; CDR2 reads SNEGSKA (reference sequence). The CDR3 extends over 11 amino acids. CDR3 region: CSARTGTEQFF.

The V call is TRBV5-6, the J call TRBJ2-1; TCRdb proposes TRBD2, but this gene call is untestable without DNA. Germline CDR1 and CDR2: SGHDT and YYEEEE. The CDR3 length is 14 residues. The CDR3 region is CASSRDLTEPEQFF. The full variable domain, with the rest looked up from reference TRBV5-6 and TRBJ2-1, is DAGVTQSPTHLIKTRGQQVTLRCSPKSGHDTVSWYQQALGQGPQFIFQYYEEEERQRGNFPDRFSGHQFPNYSSELNVNALLLGDSALYLCASSRDLTEPEQFFGPGTRLTVL.

The chain's CDR3 is CASRSPGQANTEAFF. This chain connects TRBV12-3 or TRBV12-4 to TRBJ1-1; TCRdb's D call of TRBD1 is untestable without DNA. The CDR3 has 15 residues.

The chain uses TRBV10-3 and TRBJ1-5; the TCRdb call, TRBD1, lacks DNA for checking. Per the germline V gene, CDR1 is ENHRY and CDR2 is SYGVKD. The CDR3 runs to 13 residues. CDR3: CAVGTDGNQPQHF.

The chain has TRBV11-3 and TRBJ1-6. There are 14 residues in the CDR3. Germline lookup yields CDR1 SGHNT and CDR2 YENEEA. The CDR3 here is CASSNYGGNSPLHF.